The 2 T cell receptor beta chains in this list originate from one sample, sequenced in a study of CD8+CD57+ T cells in acquired aplastic anemia. Genomic DNA constituted the template upon which TCR beta VDJ and CDR3 profiling was performed. TCRdb passed the reads through MiXCR, listing each CDR3 protein once. The sample consists of under 350,000 distinct CDR3 sequences, 50% to 65% of them appearing once. Patients selected for sequencing had displayed CD8+CD57+ cell expansion by flow cytometry. Sequencing used sorted CD4+, CD8+, or CD8+CD57+ T cells (not recorded which) from PBMCs. The receptors derive from a human donor with aplastic anemia.

This clonotype was picked up many times. V is TRBV7-3 and J is TRBJ2-1; the match to TRBD2 covers 10 bases. V dropped 5 bases and J dropped 4; count of bases not matched to a gene: 8. The germline CDR1 and CDR2 sequences are SGHTA and FQGTGA. CDR3 length: 16 residues. The chain's CDR3 is CASSPHLAGGYNEQFF. In DNA, the CDR3 is TGTGCCAGCAGCCCACACTTAGCGGGGGGTTACAATGAGCAGTTCTTC.

This clonotype was detected only a few times. The chain employs TRBV24-1 and TRBJ2-5; D ambiguous. The CDR3 sequence is 13 residues long. The V gene lost 6 bases and the J gene lost 4 bases, with 11 bases spanning the gap. Germline V gene data show CDR1 as KGHDR and CDR2 as SFDVKD. The CDR3 sequence is CATSLAIGETQYF. The DNA of the CDR3 is TGTGCCACCAGTTTGGCGATCGGAGAGACCCAGTACTTC.